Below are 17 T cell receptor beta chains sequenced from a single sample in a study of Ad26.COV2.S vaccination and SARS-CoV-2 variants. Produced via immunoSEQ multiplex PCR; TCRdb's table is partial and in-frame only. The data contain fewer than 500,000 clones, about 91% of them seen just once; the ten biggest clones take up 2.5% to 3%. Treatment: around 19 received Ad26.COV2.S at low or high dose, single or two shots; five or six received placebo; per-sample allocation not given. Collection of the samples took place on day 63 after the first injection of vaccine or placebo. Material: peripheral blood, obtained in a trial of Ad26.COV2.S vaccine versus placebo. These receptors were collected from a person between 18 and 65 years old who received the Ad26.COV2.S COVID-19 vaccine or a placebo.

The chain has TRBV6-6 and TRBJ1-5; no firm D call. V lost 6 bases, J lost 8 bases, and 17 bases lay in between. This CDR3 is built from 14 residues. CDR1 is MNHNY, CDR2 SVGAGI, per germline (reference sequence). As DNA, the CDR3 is TGTGCCAGCAGCCAAACCGGCCCAGCGGAGCCCCAGCATTTT. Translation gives CASSQTGPAEPQHF.

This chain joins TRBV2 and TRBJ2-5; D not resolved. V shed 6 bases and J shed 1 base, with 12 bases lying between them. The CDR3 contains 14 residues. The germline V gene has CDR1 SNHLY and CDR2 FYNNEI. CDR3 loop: CASRGTVGQETQYF. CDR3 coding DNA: TGTGCCAGCAGAGGCACAGTAGGCCAAGAGACCCAGTACTTC.

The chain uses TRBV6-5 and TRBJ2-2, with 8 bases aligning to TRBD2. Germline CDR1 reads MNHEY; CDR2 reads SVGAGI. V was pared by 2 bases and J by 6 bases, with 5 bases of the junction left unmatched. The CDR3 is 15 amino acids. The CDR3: CASSYGTRSAGELFF. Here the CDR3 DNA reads TGTGCCAGCAGTTACGGGACTAGATCGGCCGGGGAGCTGTTTTTT.

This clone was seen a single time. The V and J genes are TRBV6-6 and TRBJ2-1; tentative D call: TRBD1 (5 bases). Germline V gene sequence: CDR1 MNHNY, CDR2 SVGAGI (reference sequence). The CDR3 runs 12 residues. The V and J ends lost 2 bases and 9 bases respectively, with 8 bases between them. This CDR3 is CASSYVRGEQFF. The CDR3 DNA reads TGTGCCAGCAGTTACGTTAGGGGTGAGCAGTTCTTC.

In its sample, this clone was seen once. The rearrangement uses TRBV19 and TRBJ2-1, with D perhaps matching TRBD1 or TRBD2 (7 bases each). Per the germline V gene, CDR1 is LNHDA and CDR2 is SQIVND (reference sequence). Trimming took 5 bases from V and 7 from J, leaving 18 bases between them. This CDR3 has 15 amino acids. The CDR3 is CASSPQGGSWNEQFF. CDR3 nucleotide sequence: TGTGCCAGTAGTCCGCAGGGGGGGAGCTGGAATGAGCAGTTCTTC. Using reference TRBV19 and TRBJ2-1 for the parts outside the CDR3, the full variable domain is DGGITQSPKYLFRKEGQNVTLSCEQNLNHDAMYWYRQDPGQGLRLIYYSQIVNDFQKGDIAEGYSVSREKKESFPLTVTSAQKNPTAFYLCASSPQGGSWNEQFFGPGTRLTVL.

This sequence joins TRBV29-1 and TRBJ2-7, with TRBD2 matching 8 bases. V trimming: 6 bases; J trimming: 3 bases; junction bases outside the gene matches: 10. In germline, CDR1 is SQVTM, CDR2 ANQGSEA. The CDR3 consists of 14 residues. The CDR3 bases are TGCAGCGTGTTTTTTCTCGGGGGGGACTACGAGCAGTACTTC. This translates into CSVFFLGGDYEQYF.

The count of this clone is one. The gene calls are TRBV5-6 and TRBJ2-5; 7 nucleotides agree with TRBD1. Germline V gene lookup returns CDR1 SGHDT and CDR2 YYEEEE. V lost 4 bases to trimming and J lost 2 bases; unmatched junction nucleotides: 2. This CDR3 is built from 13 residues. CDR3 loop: CASSRTGQETQYF. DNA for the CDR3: TGTGCCAGCAGCAGGACAGGACAAGAGACCCAGTACTTC. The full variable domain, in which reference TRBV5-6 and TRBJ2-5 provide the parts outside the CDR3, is DAGVTQSPTHLIKTRGQQVTLRCSPKSGHDTVSWYQQALGQGPQFIFQYYEEEERQRGNFPDRFSGHQFPNYSSELNVNALLLGDSALYLCASSRTGQETQYFGPGTRLLVL.

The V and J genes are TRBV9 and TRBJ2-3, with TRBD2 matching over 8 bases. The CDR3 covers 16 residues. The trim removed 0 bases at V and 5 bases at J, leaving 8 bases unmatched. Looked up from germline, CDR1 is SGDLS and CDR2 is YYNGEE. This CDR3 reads CASSVEGRRGEDTQYF. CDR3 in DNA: TGTGCCAGCAGCGTAGAGGGACGGCGGGGGGAAGATACGCAGTATTTT. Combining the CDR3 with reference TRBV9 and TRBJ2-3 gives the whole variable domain DSGVTQTPKHLITATGQRVTLRCSPRSGDLSVYWYQQSLDQGLQFLIQYYNGEERAKGNILERFSAQQFPDLHSELNLSSLELGDSALYFCASSVEGRRGEDTQYFGPGTRLTVL.

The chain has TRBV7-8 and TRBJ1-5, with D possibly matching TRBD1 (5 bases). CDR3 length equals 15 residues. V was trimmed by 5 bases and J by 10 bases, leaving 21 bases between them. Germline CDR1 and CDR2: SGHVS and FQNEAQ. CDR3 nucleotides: TGTGCCAGCAGCCCAGGACGGACACAGGCCCTTCCCCAGCATTTT. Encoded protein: CASSPGRTQALPQHF.

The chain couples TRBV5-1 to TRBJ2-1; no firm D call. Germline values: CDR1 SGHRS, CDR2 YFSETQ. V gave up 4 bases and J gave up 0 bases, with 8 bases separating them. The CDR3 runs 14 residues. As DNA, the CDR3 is TGCGCCAGCAGCGTGGGAAGCTCCTACAATGAGCAGTTCTTC. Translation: CASSVGSSYNEQFF. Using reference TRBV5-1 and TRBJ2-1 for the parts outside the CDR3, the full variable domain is KAGVTQTPRYLIKTRGQQVTLSCSPISGHRSVSWYQQTPGQGLQFLFEYFSETQRNKGNFPGRFSGRQFSNSRSEMNVSTLELGDSALYLCASSVGSSYNEQFFGPGTRLTVL.

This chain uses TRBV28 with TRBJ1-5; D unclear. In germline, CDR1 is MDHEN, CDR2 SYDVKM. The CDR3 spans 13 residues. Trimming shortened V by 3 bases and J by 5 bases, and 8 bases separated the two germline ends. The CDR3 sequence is CASSFFGDQPQHF. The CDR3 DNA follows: TGTGCCAGCAGTTTCTTTGGGGATCAGCCCCAGCATTTT.

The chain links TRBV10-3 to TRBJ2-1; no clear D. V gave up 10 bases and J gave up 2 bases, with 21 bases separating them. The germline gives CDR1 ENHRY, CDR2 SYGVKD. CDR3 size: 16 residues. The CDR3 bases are TGTGCCACCCGAGCCCTCGGCGATGGGGCCTACAATGAGCAGTTCTTC. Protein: CATRALGDGAYNEQFF.

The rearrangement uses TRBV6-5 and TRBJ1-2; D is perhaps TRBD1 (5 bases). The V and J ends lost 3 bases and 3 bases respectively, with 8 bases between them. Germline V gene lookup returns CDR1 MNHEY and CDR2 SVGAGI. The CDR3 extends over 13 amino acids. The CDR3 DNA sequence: TGTGCCAGCAGTTATGGGGGGGACTATGGCTACACCTTC. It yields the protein CASSYGGDYGYTF.

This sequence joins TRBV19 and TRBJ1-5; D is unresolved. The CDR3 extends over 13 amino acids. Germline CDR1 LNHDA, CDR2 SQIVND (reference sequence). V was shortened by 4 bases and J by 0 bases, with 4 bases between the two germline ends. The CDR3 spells CASSKNSNQPQHF. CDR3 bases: TGTGCCAGTAGTAAGAATAGCAATCAGCCCCAGCATTTT.

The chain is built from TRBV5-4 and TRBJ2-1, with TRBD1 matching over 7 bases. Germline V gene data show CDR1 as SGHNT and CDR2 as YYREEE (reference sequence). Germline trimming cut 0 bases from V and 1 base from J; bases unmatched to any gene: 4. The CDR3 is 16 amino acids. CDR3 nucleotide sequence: TGTGCCAGCAGCTTGGGAGGGGGCGGGTCCTACAATGAGCAGTTCTTC. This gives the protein CASSLGGGGSYNEQFF. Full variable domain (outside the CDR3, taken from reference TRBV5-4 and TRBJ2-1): ETGVTQSPTHLIKTRGQQVTLRCSSQSGHNTVSWYQQALGQGPQFIFQYYREEENGRGNFPPRFSGLQFPNYSSELNVNALELDDSALYLCASSLGGGGSYNEQFFGPGTRLTVL.

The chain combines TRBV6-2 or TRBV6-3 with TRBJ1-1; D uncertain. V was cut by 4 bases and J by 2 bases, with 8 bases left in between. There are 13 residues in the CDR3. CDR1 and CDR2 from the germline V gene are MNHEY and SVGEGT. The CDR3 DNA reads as TGTGCCAGCAGTTTGGAGGGAAACACTGAAGCTTTCTTT. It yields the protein CASSLEGNTEAFF.

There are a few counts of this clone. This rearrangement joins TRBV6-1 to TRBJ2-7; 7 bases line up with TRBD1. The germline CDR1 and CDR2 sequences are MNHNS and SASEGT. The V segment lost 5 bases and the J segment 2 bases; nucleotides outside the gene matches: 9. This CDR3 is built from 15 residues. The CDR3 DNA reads TGTGCCAGCAGTCTTGATGACAGGGTTCCCTACGAGCAGTACTTC. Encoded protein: CASSLDDRVPYEQYF.